This T cell receptor (beta chain) was observed in a study of tumor-infiltrating lymphocytes in localized non-small cell lung cancer. Comments on this clone: Its antigen is not identified.

Study conclusions and caveats: No link was found between tumor T-cell fraction and recurrence-free survival.

Germline V lookup: CDR1 SQVTM, CDR2 ANQGSEA. The CDR3 totals 13 residues. The trim removed 7 bases at V and 3 bases at J, leaving 5 bases unmatched. Assay: immunoSEQ multiplex PCR; the TCRdb copy retains only in-frame clones and omits some. The data hold 15,000 to 20,000 clones, with roughly four fifths observed a single time. The J gene is TRBJ2-3, the V gene TRBV29-1, with 9 bases lining up with TRBD1. Sequencing input: lung tumor tissue. The source is a human donor with non-small cell lung cancer. This CDR3 is CSDDRGGTDTQYF. Written as DNA, the CDR3 is TGCAGCGACGACAGGGGGGGGACAGATACGCAGTATTTT.